This T cell receptor beta chain was documented in a study of breast tumors, draining lymph nodes, adjacent tissues. The J segment lost 5 bases and the V segment lost 4 bases, leaving 16 bases of the junction unmatched. The germline gives CDR1 SQVTM, CDR2 ANQGSEA. The CDR3 loop spans 17 amino acids. The study, taken as a whole, reports: Tumor repertoires ranked between lymph nodes and nontumor tissue in diversity, with V and J gene preferences. Luminal-like breast cancer showed significantly higher tumor–nontumor repertoire similarity than basal-like.

TCRdb processed the multiplex PCR reads anew with MiXCR; each CDR3 protein has one entry. Of 290,000 or so distinct CDR3 sequences in the sample, around 31% were seen once. This clonotype was detected many times. The antigen remains unidentified. Breast cancer patients provided tissue from their axillary draining lymph nodes. The gene calls are TRBV29-1 and TRBJ2-5; TRBD2 aligns across 10 bases. Sequenced: axillary lymph node tissue. This receptor was obtained from a female donor with breast cancer. Some clones in this sample may be carry-over from other donors' samples. CDR3 sequence reads: CSVGLAGEVFSLETQYF. CDR3 nucleotide sequence: TGCAGCGTTGGTCTAGCGGGAGAGGTTTTTAGTTTGGAGACCCAGTACTTC.